The 21 T cell receptor beta chains below were found in one sample sequenced in a study of PD-1 blockade in mismatch repair-deficient tumors (dated by TCRdb to about 2017). Receptors were amplified or captured by the immunoSEQ multiplex PCR assay. TCRdb re-hosts the immuneACCESS table, in-frame sequences only. Its copies lack some clones; in the studies checked, an unresolved V gene accounts for under half of them, and the cause for the rest is not known. The sample records about 100,000 clones, roughly four fifths of which are singletons. The ten most abundant clones make up about 6.3% of the sample. The material was peripheral blood, obtained approximately 8 months after starting pembrolizumab. Receptor source: an adult with mismatch repair-deficient cancer.

V gene TRBV29-1 combines with J gene TRBJ2-5; TRBD2 matches at 9 bases. Germline V gene lookup returns CDR1 SQVTM and CDR2 ANQGSEA. This CDR3 has 13 amino acids. The junction had 4 bases not matched to a gene; V was cut back by 7 bases and J by 1 base. CDR3 loop: CSGGLAPQETQYF. Written as DNA, the CDR3 is TGCAGCGGAGGACTAGCGCCCCAAGAGACCCAGTACTTC.

This chain uses TRBV30 with TRBJ1-1; TRBD1 might be the D (6 bases). The CDR3 sequence is 14 residues long. Trimming shortened V by 2 bases and J by 5 bases, and 15 bases separated the two germline ends. Germline V CDR1 and CDR2: GTSNPN, SVGIG (reference sequence). CDR3 sequence (DNA): TGTGCCTGGAGTCGTGGAGGGGGTTGGACTGAAGCTTTCTTT. As protein: CAWSRGGGWTEAFF.

This chain uses TRBV19 with TRBJ1-1; no clear D. The CDR3 sequence is 14 residues long. CDR1 is LNHDA, CDR2 SQIVND, per germline (reference sequence). Trimming left V 4 bases short and J 0 bases short, with 9 bases between. CDR3 sequence: CASSTTTLNTEAFF. The CDR3 DNA reads as TGTGCCAGTAGTACGACAACTCTGAACACTGAAGCTTTCTTT.

The chain combines TRBV7-6 with TRBJ2-7; the D call may be TRBD1 or TRBD2 (5 bases each). Germline V gene sequence: CDR1 SGHVS, CDR2 FNYEAQ. V lost 5 bases and J 6 bases, leaving 17 bases between the germline ends. There are 14 residues in the CDR3. CDR3: CASSPLGGEGEQYF. DNA of the CDR3: TGTGCCAGCAGCCCCCTTGGGGGAGAGGGCGAGCAGTACTTC.

This chain joins TRBV7-9 and TRBJ1-1; D is unclear. V was clipped by 2 bases and J by 1 base, with 5 bases between them. The germline CDR1 and CDR2 sequences are SEHNR and FQNEAQ (reference sequence). There are 13 residues in the CDR3. CDR3: CASSLSQNTEAFF. The CDR3 DNA reads as TGTGCCAGCAGCTTAAGCCAGAACACTGAAGCTTTCTTT.

This clone was counted only a few times. V and J are TRBV5-1 and TRBJ2-2; tentatively, D is TRBD2 (5 bases). V gave up 2 bases and J gave up 6 bases, with 5 bases separating them. The CDR3 extends over 12 amino acids. Germline CDR1 reads SGHRS; CDR2 reads YFSETQ. CDR3 protein: CASSFGAGELFF. For the CDR3, the DNA is TGCGCCAGCAGCTTCGGGGCCGGGGAGCTGTTTTTT. Looking up the rest from reference TRBV5-1 and TRBJ2-2 gives the full variable domain: KAGVTQTPRYLIKTRGQQVTLSCSPISGHRSVSWYQQTPGQGLQFLFEYFSETQRNKGNFPGRFSGRQFSNSRSEMNVSTLELGDSALYLCASSFGAGELFFGEGSRLTVL.

The chain employs TRBV18 and TRBJ1-1; 7 nucleotides agree with TRBD1. This CDR3 is built from 15 residues. V was clipped by 3 bases and J by 0 bases; unmatched bases: 4. Germline CDR1 is KGHSH and CDR2 is LQKENI. CDR3 DNA sequence: TGTGCCAGCTCACCGCCGACAGGGTTGAACACTGAAGCTTTCTTT. It codes for CASSPPTGLNTEAFF. Complete variable domain (other parts from reference TRBV18 and TRBJ1-1): NAGVMQNPRHLVRRRGQEARLRCSPMKGHSHVYWYRQLPEEGLKFMVYLQKENIIDESGMPKERFSAEFPKEGPSILRIQQVVRGDSAAYFCASSPPTGLNTEAFFGQGTRLTVV.

The chain links TRBV5-1 to TRBJ2-2; TRBD2 is a possible D gene (5 bases). V lost 6 bases and J lost 4, with 13 bases in between. The CDR3 consists of 14 residues. The germline V gene encodes CDR1 SGHRS and CDR2 YFSETQ. This chain's CDR3 is CASTLETATGELFF. The DNA for the CDR3 is TGCGCCAGCACACTAGAGACCGCCACCGGGGAGCTGTTTTTT.

The chain combines TRBV19 with TRBJ2-3; D may be TRBD1 or TRBD2 (6 bases each). Trimming cost V 9 bases and J 3 bases, with 13 bases left between them. Germline-derived CDR1 and CDR2 are LNHDA and SQIVND (reference sequence). This CDR3 spans 13 amino acids. CDR3 residues: CARRGEVTDTQYF. As DNA, the CDR3 is TGTGCCAGAAGGGGGGAGGTGACAGATACGCAGTATTTT.

The chain joins TRBV5-1 to TRBJ1-3; possible D gene TRBD1, 5 bases. V gave up 0 bases and J gave up 0 bases, with 7 bases separating them. Germline values: CDR1 SGHRS, CDR2 YFSETQ. This CDR3 has 15 amino acids. Here the CDR3 reads CASSLGGPSGNTIYF. In DNA form, the CDR3 reads TGCGCCAGCAGCTTGGGGGGCCCCTCTGGAAACACCATATATTTT.

The rearrangement links TRBV9 to TRBJ2-3, with 7 bases aligning to TRBD2. The germline gives CDR1 SGDLS, CDR2 YYNGEE. The CDR3 has 17 residues. J gave up 0 bases and V 6 bases, and 13 bases lay outside the gene matches. As DNA, the CDR3 is TGTGCCAGCACTAGCGGACCTCAAATTCAAAGCACAGATACGCAGTATTTT. This codes for CASTSGPQIQSTDTQYF.

The chain recombines TRBV18 with TRBJ2-7, with D unclear. CDR1 is KGHSH and CDR2 is LQKENI in the germline V gene. V was pared by 2 bases and J by 1 base, with 9 bases between. The CDR3 has 14 residues. The CDR3 loop reads CASSPTPRSYEQYF. In DNA, the CDR3 is TGTGCCAGCTCACCAACCCCACGATCCTACGAGCAGTACTTC.

The chain employs TRBV28 and TRBJ1-1; 7 bases are a match to TRBD1. The CDR3 has 13 residues. The J segment lost 11 bases and the V segment lost 4 bases, leaving 10 bases of the junction unmatched. In germline, CDR1 is MDHEN, CDR2 SYDVKM. The CDR3 nucleotides read TGTGCCAGCAGTTCAGCCAGTACAGGGGATGCTTTCTTT. Its protein product is CASSSASTGDAFF.

This chain connects TRBV7-3 to TRBJ2-2, with unresolved D. V was pared by 2 bases and J by 6 bases, with 4 bases between. In germline, CDR1 is SGHTA, CDR2 FQGTGA. The CDR3 totals 12 residues. Here the CDR3 reads CASSLDAGELFF. CDR3 coding DNA: TGTGCCAGCAGCTTAGACGCCGGGGAGCTGTTTTTT.

This clone was seen only a few times. The chain employs TRBV5-4 and TRBJ1-1, with TRBD1 as a possible D gene (5 bases). V was trimmed by 3 bases and J by 7 bases, leaving 13 bases between them. Per the germline V gene, CDR1 is SGHNT and CDR2 is YYREEE (reference sequence). This CDR3 contains 13 residues. The CDR3 protein is CASSSDSSNEAFF. The CDR3 DNA follows: TGTGCCAGCAGCTCCGACAGTTCCAATGAAGCTTTCTTT. Drawing the rest from reference TRBV5-4 and TRBJ1-1, the complete variable domain is ETGVTQSPTHLIKTRGQQVTLRCSSQSGHNTVSWYQQALGQGPQFIFQYYREEENGRGNFPPRFSGLQFPNYSSELNVNALELDDSALYLCASSSDSSNEAFFGQGTRLTVV.

This clone was seen only once. This sequence joins TRBV7-9 and TRBJ1-3; D gene unclear. CDR1 is SEHNR, CDR2 FQNEAQ, per germline (reference sequence). CDR3 length: 13 residues. Trimming pared 4 bases from V and 0 bases from J, leaving 4 bases between. The CDR3: CASSSSSGNTIYF. The CDR3, as DNA: TGTGCCAGCAGCTCGTCCTCTGGAAACACCATATATTTT.

The V and J genes are TRBV7-2 and TRBJ2-1, with 10 positions matching TRBD2. Germline lookup yields CDR1 SGHTA and CDR2 FQGNSA. V was clipped by 5 bases and J by 7 bases; unmatched bases: 8. The CDR3 contains 15 residues. As DNA, the CDR3 is TGTGCCAGCAGCCCCGGAGGTAGCGGGAGGAATGAGCAGTTCTTC. Translated: CASSPGGSGRNEQFF.

The chain carries TRBV7-6 and TRBJ1-2; maybe TRBD1 (6 bases). Per the germline V gene, CDR1 is SGHVS and CDR2 is FNYEAQ. CDR3 length: 13 amino acids. Between the trimmed V and J ends, which lost 5 bases and 2 bases, there was a span of 9 bases. The CDR3 here is CASSPQGNYGYTF. The DNA of the CDR3 is TGTGCCAGCAGCCCACAGGGCAACTATGGCTACACCTTC.

The rearrangement joins TRBV10-3 to TRBJ2-3; 9 bases match TRBD2. The length of the CDR3 is 14 residues. Germline loops: CDR1 ENHRY, CDR2 SYGVKD. The V gene end was trimmed by 6 bases and the J gene end by 3 bases; junction bases not matched to a gene: 4. DNA for the CDR3: TGTGCCATCAGGGGACTAGCAGGGACAGATACGCAGTATTTT. This gives the protein CAIRGLAGTDTQYF.

The chain links TRBV12-5 to TRBJ1-5, with 8 bases identical to TRBD1. The CDR3 is 14 amino acids. CDR1 and CDR2 from the germline V gene are LGHNT and FRNRAP. After removal of 1 base from V and 5 bases from J, the junction contained 1 base not matched to a gene. The CDR3 bases are TGTGCTAGTGGTTTGGGGACAGGGCATCAGCCCCAGCATTTT. Translation gives CASGLGTGHQPQHF.

This clone was seen a single time. DNA for the CDR3: TGTGCCAGCAGCCAAGACGGGGGGAGGGCCACAGATACGCAGTATTTT. Residues: CASSQDGGRATDTQYF. The J gene is TRBJ2-3, the V gene TRBV4-2; 7 nucleotides agree with TRBD2. V trimming: 0 bases; J trimming: 2 bases; junction bases outside the gene matches: 5. This CDR3 region has 16 residues. CDR1 is LGHNA, CDR2 YNFKEQ, per germline.